The rows below give T cell receptor beta chains drawn from one sample of a study of CD8 T cells in ankylosing spondylitis. From the 5' RACE reads, TCRdb called clonotypes with MiXCR, one entry per CDR3 protein. The sample includes around 150,000 distinct CDR3 sequences, about 16% of them seen just once. The sequencing input was blood, either unsorted or a sorted T cell fraction (not recorded which). The source is a male donor with ankylosing spondylitis or in good health (not recorded which). Both conserved end residues are part of each CDR3. A D gene is named only where the DNA matches it firmly. Size is omitted from some rows. Given values are once, few, many or a class for expanded clones.

D | J | V | size | DNA | CDR3
TRBD2 | TRBJ2-3 | TRBV6-5 | - | TGTGCCAGCAGTTACTCCCGGCGGGAGGGTTACACAGATACGCAGTATTTT | CASSYSRREGYTDTQYF
TRBD2 | TRBJ2-3 | TRBV7-2 | few | TGTGCCAGCAGTCCGCCGGGACTAGCAAATACAGATACGCAGTATTTT | CASSPPGLANTDTQYF
- | TRBJ2-2 | TRBV5-1 | - | TGCGCCAGCAGCCTCCTAATGGGTCTCAATACCGGGGAGCTGTTTTTT | CASSLLMGLNTGELFF
TRBD2 | TRBJ2-3 | TRBV30 | - | TGTGCCTGGAGCCCCGGGACTAACCGTTTCACAGATACGCAGTATTTT | CAWSPGTNRFTDTQYF
- | TRBJ2-7 | TRBV6-5 | many | TGTGCCAGCAGTTACGGAGGACCTACGACCAACGAGCAGTACTTC | CASSYGGPTTNEQYF
TRBD2 | TRBJ2-1 | TRBV6-5 | - | TGTGCCAGCAGCCTAAGACAGGGGGGAGCTAGCGGGAGGCCCTCCTACAATGAGCAGTTCTTC | CASSLRQGGASGRPSYNEQFF
TRBD2 | TRBJ2-1 | TRBV7-9 | many | TGTGCCAGCAGTGTACTAGCGAATTACAATGAGCAGTTCTTC | CASSVLANYNEQFF
TRBD2 | TRBJ2-3 | TRBV12-3/TRBV12-4 | many | TGTGCCAGCAGGTCACTAGCGGGCACAGATACGCAGTATTTT | CASRSLAGTDTQYF
- | TRBJ2-1 | TRBV7-2 | few | TGTGCCAGCGGTACTCAAAGCTCCTACAATGAGCAGTTCTTC | CASGTQSSYNEQFF
- | TRBJ2-7 | TRBV27 | - | TGTGCCAGCAGTTTATCGGGCAGAACGGTTATTGACGAGCAGTACTTC | CASSLSGRTVIDEQYF
TRBD1 | TRBJ1-2 | TRBV6-1 | many | TGTGCCAGCGGCCCGGGACAGGGGTTTGGCTACACCTTC | CASGPGQGFGYTF
TRBD1 | TRBJ1-2 | TRBV30 | many | TGTGCCTGGAGCCGGGACAGACCCTATGGCTACACCTTC | CAWSRDRPYGYTF
- | TRBJ1-4 | TRBV9 | few | TGTGCCAGCAGCTCAGGGGCACTGGATGAAAAACTGTTTTTT | CASSSGALDEKLFF
TRBD1 | TRBJ1-1 | TRBV5-1 | many | TGCGCCAGCAGCGAGGGACAGCCGAACACTGAAGCTTTCTTT | CASSEGQPNTEAFF
- | TRBJ2-3 | TRBV20-1 | many | TGCAGTTCCAGAAATCGCGGAGGCACAGATACGCAGTATTTT | CSSRNRGGTDTQYF
TRBD2 | TRBJ2-2 | TRBV12-3/TRBV12-4 | many | TGTGCCAGCAGCAGAGGGGGACTAGCGGGAGCCGGGGAGCTGTTTTTT | CASSRGGLAGAGELFF
- | TRBJ2-7 | TRBV29-1 | - | TGCAGCGTTGAAGTTCGGGTGGCGCGCTACGAGCAGTACTTC | CSVEVRVARYEQYF
- | TRBJ2-1 | TRBV10-3 | few | TGTGCCATCGGAGACCCCCTCAATGAGCAGTTCTTC | CAIGDPLNEQFF
- | TRBJ2-2 | TRBV5-1 | few | TGCGCCAGCAGCCGGGACTCGCTGAACACCGGGGAGCTGTTTTTT | CASSRDSLNTGELFF
TRBD1 | TRBJ2-6 | TRBV12-3/TRBV12-4 | once | TGTGCCAGCAGCCGGACAGGGGCTGGGGCCAACGTCCTGACTTTC | CASSRTGAGANVLTF
- | TRBJ2-3 | TRBV7-2 | many | TGCGCCAGCAGCTCCCCTAGCACAGATACGCAGTATTTT | CASSSPSTDTQYF
- | TRBJ2-1 | TRBV20-1 | many | TGCAGTGCTAGAGGACTCGCCTACAATGAGCAGTTCTTC | CSARGLAYNEQFF
- | TRBJ2-1 | TRBV5-1 | few | TGCGCCAGCAGCTTCATCTATGAGCAGTTCTTC | CASSFIYEQFF
- | TRBJ2-3 | TRBV10-3 | many | TGTGCCATCAGTGAACGGGGGGCTGAATACACAGATACGCAGTATTTT | CAISERGAEYTDTQYF
- | TRBJ2-7 | TRBV7-2 | few | TGTGCCAGCAGCTTTAGTCCTATCGGGACCTACGAGCAGTACTTC | CASSFSPIGTYEQYF
- | TRBJ2-1 | TRBV28 | once | TGTACCAGCAGTTTAAGGTACAATGAGCAGTTCTTC | CTSSLRYNEQFF
- | TRBJ2-7 | TRBV28 | - | TGTGCCAGCAGTCTTTTGGGATTTCTCTACGAGCAGTACTTC | CASSLLGFLYEQYF
- | TRBJ1-1 | TRBV5-1 | many | TGCGCCAGCAGCCGGGACACGATATCACGGGGAGGCACTGAAGCTTTCTTT | CASSRDTISRGGTEAFF
- | TRBJ1-4 | TRBV7-9 | few | TGTGCCAGCAGCTTAGTCTCAGGGAATGAAAAACTGTTTTTT | CASSLVSGNEKLFF
- | TRBJ2-4 | TRBV28 | few | TGTGCCAGCAGTCCCCACTCGACAGGAAAGCAAAACATTCAGTACTTC | CASSPHSTGKQNIQYF
- | TRBJ2-2 | TRBV12-3/TRBV12-4 | many | TGTGCCAGCAGTCCGGGTGTAGCGGCTAACACCGGGGAGCTGTTTTTT | CASSPGVAANTGELFF
TRBD2 | TRBJ2-3 | TRBV19 | many | TGTGCCAGCACGGGACTAGCGGCTAGCACAGATACGCAGTATTTT | CASTGLAASTDTQYF
- | TRBJ2-5 | TRBV24-1 | - | TGTGCCACCAGTCGGCGCTTCCAAGAGACCCAGTACTTC | CATSRRFQETQYF
- | TRBJ2-2 | TRBV29-1 | few | TGCAGCGTTGAAGAAGAACTCACCGGGGAGCTGTTTTTT | CSVEEELTGELFF
TRBD2 | TRBJ2-3 | TRBV4-2 | few | TGTGCCAGCAGCCAGCGGGGAGGGAGCATAGATACGCAGTATTTT | CASSQRGGSIDTQYF
- | TRBJ2-7 | TRBV5-6 | few | TGTGCCAGCAGCTTGACACGCGAGCAGTACTTC | CASSLTREQYF
- | TRBJ2-3 | TRBV5-1 | - | TGCGCCAGCAGCTTGGCAAGGCTAGCCAGTCCAGATACGCAGTATTTT | CASSLARLASPDTQYF
TRBD1 | TRBJ2-2 | TRBV20-1 | many | TGCAGTGCTCCCTTACGGGACAGGACCACCGGGGAGCTGTTTTTT | CSAPLRDRTTGELFF
- | TRBJ2-4 | TRBV11-2 | few | TGTGCCAGCAGCCCCCTCCCCCCAGGGCCGTCCAAAAACATTCAGTACTTC | CASSPLPPGPSKNIQYF